The 25 T cell receptor beta chains below were found in one sample sequenced in a study of cytomegalovirus exposure and HLA in healthy donors. Amplification used 60 Vbeta primers and 13 Jbeta primers. TCRdb's table, derived via immunoSEQ multiplex PCR, lists solely in-frame clones and lacks some. The sample has about 31,000 clones, roughly 89% seen once. Sequenced sample: PBMCs. These receptors came from a boy aged 5-17 years in good health and CMV-seronegative.

This clone was observed once. This chain links TRBV19 with TRBJ2-2; 14 bases fit TRBD2. The germline V gene encodes CDR1 LNHDA and CDR2 SQIVND (reference sequence). CDR3 size: 15 residues. With 7 bases clipped from V and 11 bases from J, the junction kept 9 bases outside the gene matches. In DNA, the CDR3 is TGTGCCAGTATTTCAACCGGGACTAGCGGGGGAGAGCTGTTTTTT. Protein: CASISTGTSGGELFF.

The V gene is TRBV5-1, the J gene TRBJ2-5, with 11 bases identical to TRBD1. Germline V lookup: CDR1 SGHRS, CDR2 YFSETQ. After removal of 0 bases from V and 4 bases from J, the junction contained 2 bases not matched to a gene. This CDR3 has 15 residues. CDR3 sequence (DNA): TGCGCCAGCAGCTTGGCCGGACAGGGGGCAGAGACCCAGTACTTC. It yields the protein CASSLAGQGAETQYF.

CDR3 loop: CASSIYPRGGNQPQHF. The CDR3 DNA reads as TGTGCCAGTAGTATATACCCCCGGGGGGGCAATCAGCCCCAGCATTTT. The chain combines TRBV19 with TRBJ1-5, with D possibly matching TRBD1 (5 bases). V was shortened by 2 bases and J by 2 bases, with 13 bases between the two germline ends. The CDR3 contains 16 residues. Germline V gene lookup returns CDR1 LNHDA and CDR2 SQIVND (reference sequence). Full variable domain (missing parts from reference TRBV19 and TRBJ1-5): DGGITQSPKYLFRKEGQNVTLSCEQNLNHDAMYWYRQDPGQGLRLIYYSQIVNDFQKGDIAEGYSVSREKKESFPLTVTSAQKNPTAFYLCASSIYPRGGNQPQHFGDGTRLSIL.

The CDR3 spells CASSTRDRNTGELFF. CDR3 bases: TGTGCCAGCAGCACCCGGGACAGAAACACCGGGGAGCTGTTTTTT. The J gene is TRBJ2-2, the V gene TRBV7-3, with 7 bases fitting TRBD1. This CDR3 has 15 amino acids. Trimming at V came to 5 bases and at J to 2 bases, leaving 5 bases not matched to a gene. The V gene's germline CDR1 is SGHTA and CDR2 FQGTGA.

The J gene is TRBJ2-7, the V gene TRBV5-1; TRBD2 matches 7 bases. Germline CDR1 reads SGHRS; CDR2 reads YFSETQ. J was trimmed by 1 base and V by 0 bases; bases with no gene match: 10. The CDR3 totals 17 residues. CDR3 nucleotide sequence: TGCGCCAGCAGCTTGGACGCTAGCGGAGTTAATTCCTACGAGCAGTACTTC. Protein: CASSLDASGVNSYEQYF. The entire variable domain, with the rest obtained from reference TRBV5-1 and TRBJ2-7, is as follows: KAGVTQTPRYLIKTRGQQVTLSCSPISGHRSVSWYQQTPGQGLQFLFEYFSETQRNKGNFPGRFSGRQFSNSRSEMNVSTLELGDSALYLCASSLDASGVNSYEQYFGPGTRLTVT.

This chain links TRBV7-2 with TRBJ2-1, with 14 bases fitting TRBD2. The CDR3 totals 16 residues. V gave up 4 bases and J gave up 7 bases; unmatched junction bases: 6. Germline assignment: CDR1 SGHTA and CDR2 FQGNSA. The DNA of the CDR3 is TGTGCCAGCAGCTCATCCGGGACTAGCGGGGGTAATGAGCAGTTCTTC. This encodes CASSSSGTSGGNEQFF.

In nucleotides, the CDR3 is TGTGCCAGCAGCTCCAGGGTGGGGTATAATTCACCCCTCCACTTT. This sequence encodes CASSSRVGYNSPLHF. The rearrangement joins TRBV11-2 to TRBJ1-6, with D tentatively TRBD1 (5 bases). Looked up from germline, CDR1 is SGHAT and CDR2 is FQNNGV. This CDR3 region has 15 residues. V was pared by 4 bases and J by 4 bases, with 11 bases between.

About this clone: Other DNA variants within this sample encode the same CDR3. The genes are TRBV7-2 and TRBJ1-2; D call uncertain. This CDR3 is built from 12 residues. Per the germline V gene, CDR1 is SGHTA and CDR2 is FQGNSA. Trimming pared 5 bases from V and 7 bases from J, leaving 11 bases between. CDR3 nucleotide sequence: TGTGCCAGCAGCCTTACCCTAAGTGGCTACACCTTC. It is translated as CASSLTLSGYTF.

The J gene is TRBJ1-4, the V gene TRBV5-3; TRBD1 agrees at 9 bases. TRBV5-3 is identified as an open reading frame with a role that is uncertain. CDR3 length equals 13 residues. V dropped 9 bases and J dropped 8; count of bases not matched to a gene: 8. The CDR3 sequence: CANTQGAREKLFF. As DNA, the CDR3 is TGTGCCAACACACAGGGGGCAAGGGAAAAACTGTTTTTT.

The chain's CDR3 is CASSIRARDWDSGNTIYF. The CDR3 nucleotides read TGTGCCAGTAGTATCAGGGCGCGGGATTGGGACTCTGGAAACACCATATATTTT. This chain links TRBV19 with TRBJ1-3, with TRBD1 as a possible D gene (5 bases). Germline lookup yields CDR1 LNHDA and CDR2 SQIVND (reference sequence). Trimming shortened V by 3 bases and J by 0 bases, and 18 bases separated the two germline ends. The CDR3 runs 18 residues.

This rearrangement joins TRBV5-1 to TRBJ2-2; D is unresolved. In germline, CDR1 is SGHRS, CDR2 YFSETQ. The CDR3 has 14 residues. The V end was cut by 4 bases, the J end by 2 bases, with 9 bases between. CDR3 protein: CASSPSPNTGELFF. The DNA for the CDR3 is TGCGCCAGCAGCCCCAGTCCTAACACCGGGGAGCTGTTTTTT.

This rearrangement joins TRBV7-9 to TRBJ2-2; 7 nucleotides agree with TRBD1. CDR3 length: 15 amino acids. Germline lookup yields CDR1 SEHNR and CDR2 FQNEAQ (reference sequence). V lost 2 bases to trimming and J lost 5 bases; unmatched junction nucleotides: 5. As DNA, the CDR3 is TGTGCCAGCAGCTTAAACAGGGGATGGACCGGGGAGCTGTTTTTT. Translated, it gives CASSLNRGWTGELFF.

This rearrangement joins TRBV5-4 to TRBJ1-6; weak D call: TRBD1 (6 bases). Germline assignment: CDR1 SGHNT and CDR2 YYREEE (reference sequence). CDR3 length: 14 amino acids. The ends were cut back, 4 bases at V and 7 bases at J, with 12 bases in the middle. The CDR3 DNA follows: TGTGCCAGCAGCCCCGGACAGTGGAATTCACCCCTCCACTTT. This gives the protein CASSPGQWNSPLHF.

Concerning this clone itself: One end of the junction fails to match germline, which may point to a read error. This chain links TRBV5-5 with TRBJ2-1, with 8 bases fitting TRBD2. This CDR3 contains 14 residues. CDR1 is SGHKS, CDR2 YYEKEE, per germline (reference sequence). CDR3 sequence (DNA): TGTGCCAGCAGCGGGGGACTAGACTACAACGAGCAGTTCTTC. This codes for CASSGGLDYNEQFF.

The J gene is TRBJ2-2, the V gene TRBV6-1; 9 nucleotides line up with TRBD1. This CDR3 region has 15 residues. Germline CDR1 and CDR2: MNHNS and SASEGT. The V and J ends lost 3 bases and 6 bases, in that order; junction bases with no gene match: 5. This CDR3 reads CASSDGTGFPGELFF. CDR3 bases: TGTGCCAGCAGTGATGGGACAGGGTTCCCCGGGGAGCTGTTTTTT.

This clone was detected only a few times. The chain has TRBV6-5 and TRBJ1-2; 7 bases match TRBD1. CDR1 is MNHEY and CDR2 is SVGAGI in the germline V gene. There are 12 residues in the CDR3. After removal of 10 bases from V and 7 bases from J, the junction contained 9 bases not matched to a gene. CDR3 loop: CATREGAFGYTF. DNA for the CDR3: TGTGCCACGCGGGAGGGGGCTTTTGGCTACACCTTC.

The J gene is TRBJ1-5, the V gene TRBV7-6, with TRBD1 matching over 7 bases. The germline CDR1 and CDR2 sequences are SGHVS and FNYEAQ. The CDR3 length is 15 residues. V was clipped by 5 bases and J by 1 base; unmatched bases: 5. CDR3 sequence reads: CASSRDSRSNQPQHF. In nucleotides, the CDR3 is TGTGCCAGCAGCCGGGACAGCAGGAGCAATCAGCCCCAGCATTTT.

V and J are TRBV7-3 and TRBJ2-2, with D tentatively TRBD1 (6 bases). The V and J ends lost 8 bases and 1 base respectively, with 11 bases between them. Germline V CDR1 and CDR2: SGHTA, FQGTGA. The CDR3 is 14 amino acids. This CDR3 is CASQRQENTGELFF. CDR3 nucleotide sequence: TGTGCCAGCCAGAGACAGGAGAACACCGGGGAGCTGTTTTTT.

In its sample, this clone was seen a few times. The CDR3 protein is CASSWTGQDEQYF. The CDR3 coding sequence is TGTGCCAGCAGTTGGACAGGGCAGGACGAGCAGTACTTC. The chain combines TRBV6-1 with TRBJ2-7, with 8 bases identical to TRBD1. CDR1 MNHNS and CDR2 SASEGT come from the germline V gene. This CDR3 region has 13 residues. Germline trimming cut 5 bases from V and 5 bases from J; bases unmatched to any gene: 5.

The J gene is TRBJ2-3, the V gene TRBV6-1; 12 nucleotides agree with TRBD2. Unmatched junction bases numbered 5, after V lost 4 bases and J lost 0 bases. From germline, CDR1 is MNHNS and CDR2 SASEGT. The CDR3 runs to 17 residues. CDR3 DNA: TGTGCCAGCAGTGCTTGGACTAGCGGGGACAGCACAGATACGCAGTATTTT. Its translation: CASSAWTSGDSTDTQYF.

This clone was seen only a few times. The chain recombines TRBV18 with TRBJ1-2, with 7 bases fitting TRBD1. J was trimmed by 4 bases and V by 1 base; bases with no gene match: 3. Germline CDR1 and CDR2: KGHSH and LQKENI. The CDR3 length is 14 residues. CDR3 sequence: CASSPQTGSYGYTF. The CDR3, as DNA: TGTGCCAGCTCACCACAGACAGGGAGCTATGGCTACACCTTC.

This clone was observed once. The J gene is TRBJ2-2, the V gene TRBV27; 8 bases match TRBD2. The germline V gene has CDR1 MNHEY and CDR2 SMNVEV (reference sequence). CDR3 size: 14 residues. Trimming cost V 8 bases and J 3 bases; bases outside gene matches: 5. This chain's CDR3 is CASGRGVYTGELFF. In DNA form, the CDR3 reads TGTGCCAGCGGGCGGGGGGTCTACACCGGGGAGCTGTTTTTT.

CDR3 DNA: TGTGCCAGCAGGAAAGGGGGACAGATATACAATGAGCAGTTCTTC. This translates into CASRKGGQIYNEQFF. The rearrangement links TRBV28 to TRBJ2-1, with 7 bases fitting TRBD1. In germline, CDR1 is MDHEN, CDR2 SYDVKM. The CDR3 spans 15 residues. V lost 6 bases and J lost 4; bases outside the gene matches: 9.

The rearrangement joins TRBV25-1 to TRBJ1-5; 8 bases line up with TRBD1. CDR3 length equals 18 residues. Unmatched junction bases numbered 8, after V lost 1 base and J lost 0 bases. Germline CDR1 reads MGHDK; CDR2 reads SYGVNS. CDR3 DNA sequence: TGTGCCAGCAGTGAATCCGCGGACAGGGCTTATAGCAATCAGCCCCAGCATTTT. Translating it yields CASSESADRAYSNQPQHF.

The chain links TRBV10-3 to TRBJ2-7; TRBD1 might be the D (5 bases). Germline CDR1 is ENHRY and CDR2 is SYGVKD. This CDR3 is built from 11 residues. Trimming took 10 bases from V and 5 from J, leaving 12 bases between them. CDR3 DNA sequence: TGTGCCACAACAGGTTCCCACGAGCAGTACTTC. It is translated as CATTGSHEQYF.